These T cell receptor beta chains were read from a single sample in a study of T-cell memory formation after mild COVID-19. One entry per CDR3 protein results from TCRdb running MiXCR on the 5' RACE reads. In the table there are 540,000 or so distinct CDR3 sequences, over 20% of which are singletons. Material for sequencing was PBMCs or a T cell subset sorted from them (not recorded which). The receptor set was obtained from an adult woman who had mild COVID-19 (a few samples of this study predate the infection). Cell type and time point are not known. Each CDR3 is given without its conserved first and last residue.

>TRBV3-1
ASSQGFSGGPYEQY
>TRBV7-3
ASSEGGGPYEQF
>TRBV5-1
ASSLASGSRNEQF
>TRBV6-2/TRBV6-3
ASSYLGVTGELF
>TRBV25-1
ASLDWSSYEQY
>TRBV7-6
ASSLAGRGTSTDTQY
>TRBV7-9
ASSLEFTDQETQY
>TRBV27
ASSLQGISYEQY
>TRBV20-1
SARESSGRAYEQY
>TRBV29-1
SVGKQGASTGELF
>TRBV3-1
ASSQGGAGPNTGELF
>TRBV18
ASSPPIGTGRGGYT
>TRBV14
ASSQDRDAGRGLPTYEQY
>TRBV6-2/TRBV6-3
ASSHSLDTQY
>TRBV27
ASSLFRGQKETQY
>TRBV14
ASSQERTSGGTQY
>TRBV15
ATSRGGKTSSYNEQF
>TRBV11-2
ASSTRGGGAAGELF
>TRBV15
ATSRNYGTGAF
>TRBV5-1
ASSLGQGFDQPQH
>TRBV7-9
ASSLTPGKETQY
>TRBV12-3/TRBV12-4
ASSLAGGNGREH
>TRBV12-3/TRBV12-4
ASSSPTGGLVEQF
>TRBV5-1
ASSFRTGLDEQF
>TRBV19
ASSFSPAGRTGELF
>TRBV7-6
ASSLASGKDTQY
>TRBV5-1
ASSLLQGGNTEAF
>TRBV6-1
ASRRGGSYEQY
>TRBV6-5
ASSALVQMNTEAF
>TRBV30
AWSALTGRITEAF
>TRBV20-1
SASRGTGNEKLF
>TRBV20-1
SARGRLAGGPSSYEQY
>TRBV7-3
ASSHLLAGSYNEQF
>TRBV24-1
ATSVSGRNEQY
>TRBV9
ASSVEAGAVDTQY
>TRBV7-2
ASSLGSRVDQPQH
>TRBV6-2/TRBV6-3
ASTSNRGLNEQF
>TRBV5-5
ASSLATSEQF
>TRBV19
ASSITGSFSGANVLT
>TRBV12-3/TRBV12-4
ATLGGPTDTQY
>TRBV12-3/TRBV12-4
ASNFESFTSNEQF
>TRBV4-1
ASSQEAFRETQY
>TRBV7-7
ASSLTGLQETQY
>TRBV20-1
SARGSGNTIY